A few counts support the clone carrying this T cell receptor beta chain. Germline CDR1 SGHVS, CDR2 FQNEAQ. This CDR3 comprises 13 residues. V dropped 4 bases and J dropped 8 bases, with 11 bases sitting between them. Per the study methods: Amplification with reference gene primers provided the estimates of nucleated cell counts. Data came from immunoSEQ multiplex PCR; TCRdb stores just in-frame clones and leaves some out. That table furnishes V, J and clone size, whereas the DNA furnished D and trimming. This sample has 200,000 to 250,000 clones, with 80% found just once. These data are taken from a study of blood T cell repertoires in COVID-19. In the study overall: The study drew acute and convalescent COVID-19 samples from the United States, Italy and Spain. In each case, the material was cDNA or gDNA derived from T cells, B-cell-depleted T cells, or PBMCs.

The sequenced sample consisted of peripheral blood. The V call is TRBV7-8, the J call TRBJ2-2; TRBD1 is a possible D gene (5 bases). The sequence came from a woman between 65 and 79 years old with acute or convalescent COVID-19. CDR3 loop: CASSSQGVGELFF. CDR3 DNA sequence: TGTGCCAGCAGCTCCCAGGGTGTGGGGGAGCTGTTTTTT.